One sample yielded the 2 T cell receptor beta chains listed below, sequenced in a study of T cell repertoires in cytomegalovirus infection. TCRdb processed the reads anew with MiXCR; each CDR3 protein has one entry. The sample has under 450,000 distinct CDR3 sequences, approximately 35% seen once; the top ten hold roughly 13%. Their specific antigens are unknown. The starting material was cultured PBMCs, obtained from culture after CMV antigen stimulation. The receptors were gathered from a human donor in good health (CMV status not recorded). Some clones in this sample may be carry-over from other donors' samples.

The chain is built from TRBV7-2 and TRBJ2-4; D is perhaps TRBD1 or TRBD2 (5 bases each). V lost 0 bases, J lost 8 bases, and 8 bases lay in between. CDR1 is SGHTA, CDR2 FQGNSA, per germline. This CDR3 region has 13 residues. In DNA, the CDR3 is TGTGCCAGCAGCTTAGCACAGGAGGACATTCAGTACTTC. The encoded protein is CASSLAQEDIQYF.

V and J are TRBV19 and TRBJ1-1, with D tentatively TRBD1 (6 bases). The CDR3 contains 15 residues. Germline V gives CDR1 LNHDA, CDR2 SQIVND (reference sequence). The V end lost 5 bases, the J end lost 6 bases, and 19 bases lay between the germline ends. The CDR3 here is CASSLATGLFPEAFF. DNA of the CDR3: TGTGCCAGTAGTTTAGCGACAGGACTGTTCCCTGAAGCTTTCTTT.